Listed below are T cell receptor beta chains from one sample, sequenced in a study of cytomegalovirus exposure and HLA in healthy donors. Sequencing used immunoSEQ multiplex PCR; TCRdb keeps in-frame clones, though not all of them. The data contain approximately 160,000 clones, 84% of them singletons. Specimen: PBMCs. The receptor source for this set is a man aged 25-40 years in good health and CMV-seropositive. Both conserved end residues are part of each CDR3. The order of the fields is V gene, clone size, D gene, J gene, CDR3 protein, CDR3 DNA. The D gene is left open where the match is weak. Clone size appears in some rows only: once, few, many, or a class for an expanded clone.

TRBV18	-	-	TRBJ2-5	CASSPRTSQETQYF	TGTGCCAGCTCACCTAGGACAAGCCAAGAGACCCAGTACTTC
TRBV7-3	-	TRBD1	TRBJ1-2	CASSLDRVVGYTF	TGTGCCAGCAGCTTAGACAGGGTGGTGGGCTACACCTTC
TRBV7-6	-	-	TRBJ1-6	CASSSRLREKLGSPLHF	TGTGCCAGCAGCTCCCGCCTCAGGGAAAAATTAGGCTCACCCCTCCACTTT
TRBV30	-	TRBD1	TRBJ1-5	CAWGQGKYGNQPQHF	TGTGCCTGGGGACAGGGGAAGTATGGCAATCAGCCCCAGCATTTT
TRBV6-5	-	-	TRBJ1-2	CASSYRISGVSGYTF	TGTGCCAGCAGTTACCGAATCTCAGGGGTCTCTGGCTACACCTTC
TRBV6-1	-	TRBD2	TRBJ2-7	CASSQAGGSEQYF	TGTGCCAGCAGTCAAGCGGGAGGCAGCGAGCAGTACTTC
TRBV28	-	-	TRBJ1-5	CASSLIQAYQPQHF	TGTGCCAGCAGTTTGATTCAAGCTTATCAGCCCCAGCATTTT
TRBV2	few	-	TRBJ1-5	CASSGATQQQPQHF	TGTGCCAGCAGTGGGGCAACACAGCAACAGCCCCAGCATTTT
TRBV28	-	-	TRBJ2-2	CGLRGNTGELFF	TGTGGACTTCGCGGGAACACCGGGGAGCTGTTTTTT
TRBV21-1	-	-	TRBJ2-7	CASSKARSLFPGDEQYF	TGTGCCAGCAGCAAAGCGCGTTCTCTGTTCCCGGGGGACGAGCAGTACTTC
TRBV28	-	TRBD1	TRBJ2-3	CASSFTGGGTDTQYF	TGTGCCAGCAGTTTCACAGGGGGTGGCACAGATACGCAGTATTTT
TRBV30	few	TRBD1	TRBJ1-4	CAWRAGQGAGEKLFF	TGTGCCTGGAGGGCCGGACAGGGGGCTGGTGAAAAACTGTTTTTT
TRBV7-2	-	-	TRBJ2-1	CASSLDVGGIGDNEQFF	TGTGCCAGCAGCTTGGACGTGGGCGGGATAGGCGACAATGAGCAGTTCTTC
TRBV7-2	-	TRBD2	TRBJ2-7	CASSLWLAGYEQYF	TGTGCCAGCAGCTTATGGCTAGCGGGTTACGAGCAGTACTTC
TRBV29-1	-	-	TRBJ2-7	CSVSEGGYEQYF	TGCAGCGTTTCGGAAGGGGGCTACGAGCAGTACTTC
TRBV28	-	TRBD1	TRBJ2-7	CASSWDRGYEQYF	TGTGCCAGCAGCTGGGACAGGGGGTACGAGCAGTACTTC
TRBV5-6	-	-	TRBJ2-7	CASSWGRGNYEQYF	TGTGCCAGCAGCTGGGGCAGGGGAAACTACGAGCAGTACTTC
TRBV4-3	once	TRBD2	TRBJ2-1	CASSQEVAAGYWLNEQFF	TGCGCCAGCAGCCAAGAGGTAGCAGCGGGGTATTGGTTAAATGAGCAGTTCTTC
TRBV25-1	once	-	TRBJ2-3	CASSVRAGVGADTQYF	TGTGCCAGCAGTGTCCGCGCAGGGGTCGGAGCAGATACGCAGTATTTT
TRBV10-2	-	-	TRBJ1-1	CASNHRDWTEAFF	TGCGCCAGCAACCACAGGGATTGGACTGAAGCTTTCTTT
TRBV9	-	-	TRBJ1-2	CASSVGIGQPNYGYTF	TGTGCCAGCAGCGTAGGGATCGGACAACCTAACTATGGCTACACCTTC
TRBV19	-	-	TRBJ2-3	CASSIAGARTTDTQYF	TGTGCCAGTAGTATAGCTGGGGCAAGGACGACAGATACGCAGTATTTT
TRBV27	-	-	TRBJ2-5	CASSLLSGPKETQYF	TGTGCCAGCAGTTTGCTCAGCGGGCCCAAAGAGACCCAGTACTTC
TRBV11-1	-	-	TRBJ2-2	CASSSDTNTGELFF	TGTGCCAGCAGCTCGGACACGAACACCGGGGAGCTGTTTTTT
TRBV28	-	TRBD1	TRBJ1-1	CASRAQGGTEAFF	TGTGCCAGCAGGGCCCAGGGGGGCACTGAAGCTTTCTTT
TRBV30	-	-	TRBJ2-7	CACPGQPGSYEQYF	TGTGCCTGCCCAGGACAGCCGGGCTCCTACGAGCAGTACTTC
TRBV2	-	TRBD1	TRBJ2-2	CASSINGQGAFGELFF	TGTGCCAGCAGTATTAACGGGCAGGGGGCTTTCGGGGAGCTGTTTTTT
TRBV7-3	-	TRBD1	TRBJ2-7	CASSSSGQGTYEQYF	TGTGCCAGCAGCTCATCGGGACAGGGGACCTACGAGCAGTACTTC
TRBV6-5	-	-	TRBJ1-2	CASRHWGGGYTF	TGTGCCAGCAGACATTGGGGAGGTGGCTACACCTTC
TRBV7-3	-	-	TRBJ2-2	CASTQVGGAGELFF	TGTGCCAGCACCCAAGTAGGAGGGGCCGGGGAGCTGTTTTTT
TRBV7-7	-	-	TRBJ2-7	CASSSAAGAEQYF	TGTGCTAGCAGCTCCGCGGCAGGGGCCGAGCAGTACTTC
TRBV11-2	once	TRBD2	TRBJ2-3	CASSLGLAGGPTDTQYF	TGTGCCAGCAGCCTCGGACTAGCGGGGGGGCCCACAGATACGCAGTATTTT